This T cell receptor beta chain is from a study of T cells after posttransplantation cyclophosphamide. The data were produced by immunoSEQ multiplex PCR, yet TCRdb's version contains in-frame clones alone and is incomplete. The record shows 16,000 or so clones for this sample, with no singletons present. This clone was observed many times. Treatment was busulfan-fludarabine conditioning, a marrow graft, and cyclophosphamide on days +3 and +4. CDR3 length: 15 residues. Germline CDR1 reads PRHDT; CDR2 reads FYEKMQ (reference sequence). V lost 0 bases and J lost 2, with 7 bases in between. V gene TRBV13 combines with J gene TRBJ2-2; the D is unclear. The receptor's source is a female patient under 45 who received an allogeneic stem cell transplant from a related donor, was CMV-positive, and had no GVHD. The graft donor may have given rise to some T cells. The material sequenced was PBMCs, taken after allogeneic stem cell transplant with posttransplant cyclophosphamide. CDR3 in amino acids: CASSLGYSNTGELFF. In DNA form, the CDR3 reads TGTGCCAGCAGCTTAGGATACAGCAACACCGGGGAGCTGTTTTTT.